The 5 T cell receptor beta chains given below trace back to one sample, sequenced in a study of blood T cell repertoires in COVID-19. Repertoires were generated with immunoSEQ multiplex PCR, while TCRdb's copy carries only in-frame clones and drops some. The sample lists roughly 300,000 clones, about 89% occurring once. What was sequenced was peripheral blood. The receptors shown here come from a woman between 45 and 65 years old who had recovered from COVID-19.

The chain recombines TRBV30 with TRBJ2-1; 7 bases agree with TRBD2. V lost 0 bases to trimming and J lost 7 bases; unmatched junction nucleotides: 6. The CDR3 sequence is 14 residues long. The germline V gene has CDR1 GTSNPN and CDR2 SVGIG (reference sequence). CDR3 residues: CAWSVSGIGNEQFF. The CDR3 coding sequence is TGTGCCTGGAGTGTCAGCGGGATAGGGAATGAGCAGTTCTTC.

The rearrangement links TRBV19 to TRBJ2-1; D perhaps matches TRBD1 (5 bases). Per germline, CDR1 LNHDA and CDR2 SQIVND (reference sequence). Trimming pared 3 bases from V and 8 bases from J, leaving 11 bases between. The CDR3 runs 13 residues. CDR3 in DNA: TGTGCCAGTAGTATTAAGGGGATCGATGAGCAGTTCTTC. This codes for CASSIKGIDEQFF. The whole variable domain, filled in from reference TRBV19 and TRBJ2-1, reads DGGITQSPKYLFRKEGQNVTLSCEQNLNHDAMYWYRQDPGQGLRLIYYSQIVNDFQKGDIAEGYSVSREKKESFPLTVTSAQKNPTAFYLCASSIKGIDEQFFGPGTRLTVL.

The chain combines TRBV2 with TRBJ1-1; weak D call: TRBD1 (6 bases). CDR1 and CDR2 from the germline V gene are SNHLY and FYNNEI. This CDR3 spans 13 amino acids. V was pared by 6 bases and J by 6 bases, with 14 bases between. In nucleotides, the CDR3 is TGTGCCAGCAGACCCAGTAGGGGGTCTGAAGCTTTCTTT. Translation gives CASRPSRGSEAFF.

The chain couples TRBV9 to TRBJ2-1; 8 bases are shared with TRBD1. The J segment lost 7 bases and the V segment lost 0 bases, leaving 6 bases of the junction unmatched. CDR1 and CDR2 from the germline V gene are SGDLS and YYNGEE. This CDR3 is 15 amino acids long. CDR3 DNA sequence: TGTGCCAGCAGCGTAGCCCCCACAGGGGGAAATGAGCAGTTCTTC. Its protein product is CASSVAPTGGNEQFF. Using reference TRBV9 and TRBJ2-1 for the parts outside the CDR3, the full variable domain is DSGVTQTPKHLITATGQRVTLRCSPRSGDLSVYWYQQSLDQGLQFLIQYYNGEERAKGNILERFSAQQFPDLHSELNLSSLELGDSALYFCASSVAPTGGNEQFFGPGTRLTVL.

As regards this clone: Other nucleotide sequences from this sample produce the same CDR3. The J gene is TRBJ1-2, the V gene TRBV28; no clear D gene. This CDR3 has 12 residues. CDR1 is MDHEN and CDR2 is SYDVKM in the germline V gene. The V end was cut by 3 bases, the J end by 2 bases, with 4 bases between. The CDR3 DNA reads as TGTGCCAGCAGTTTCGTGAACTATGGCTACACCTTC. Its protein product is CASSFVNYGYTF.